This entry lists 27 T cell receptor beta chains sequenced from one sample in a study of T-cell reconstitution after alpha-beta-depleted transplantation in children. Unique molecular identifiers were used to barcode this TCRbeta library. TCRdb reanalysed the PCR reads using MiXCR and keeps one entry per CDR3 protein. Of approximately 510,000 distinct CDR3 sequences listed, 15% to 20% were seen once; the top ten hold roughly 3.3%. The sequencing used PBMCs from the stem cell graft donor, collected from the stem cell graft. These receptors were taken from a human donor who donated a stem cell graft to a child with acute lymphoblastic leukemia.

This clonotype was seen just once. The chain employs TRBV30 and TRBJ2-4; TRBD2 aligns across 10 bases. V dropped 0 bases and J dropped 0; count of bases not matched to a gene: 8. This CDR3 is 18 amino acids long. Per the germline V gene, CDR1 is GTSNPN and CDR2 is SVGIG (reference sequence). The CDR3 is CAWSVALAGELAKNIQYF. DNA of the CDR3: TGTGCCTGGAGTGTAGCCCTAGCGGGGGAACTAGCCAAAAACATTCAGTACTTC.

For the CDR3, the DNA is TGTGCCAGCAGCCACGAGGGTATGGGGGACGGGGAGTTCTTC. It encodes CASSHEGMGDGEFF. V is TRBV3-1 and J is TRBJ2-1, with D perhaps being TRBD1 or TRBD2 (5 bases each). CDR1 and CDR2 from the germline V gene are LGHDT and YNNKEL (reference sequence). There are 14 residues in the CDR3. V was clipped by 3 bases and J by 14 bases, with 20 bases between them.

The chain uses TRBV20-1 and TRBJ2-7, with a possible D match to TRBD2 (5 bases). The CDR3 has 15 residues. Between the trimmed V and J ends, which lost 0 bases and 2 bases, there was a span of 14 bases. Looked up from germline, CDR1 is DFQATT and CDR2 is SNEGSKA (reference sequence). CDR3 coding DNA: TGCAGTGCTAGAGATAACGAGGGAGAGGCCTACGAGCAGTACTTC. Translating gives CSARDNEGEAYEQYF.

With respect to this clonotype: A read error may produce the germline difference seen at one junction end. The J gene is TRBJ1-1, the V gene TRBV20-1, with 7 positions matching TRBD1. The germline gives CDR1 DFQATT, CDR2 SNEGSKA (reference sequence). CDR3 length: 16 residues. This chain's CDR3 is CSARRQGRVLNTQAFF. The CDR3 DNA reads TGCAGTGCTCGGAGACAGGGACGTGTTTTGAACACTCAAGCTTTCTTT.

In this sample, this clonotype turned up many times. The V and J genes are TRBV10-3 and TRBJ1-5; no clear D gene. With 4 bases removed from V and 5 bases from J, the gap between germline ends came to 6 bases. This CDR3 has 12 amino acids. Per germline, CDR1 ENHRY and CDR2 SYGVKD. The CDR3 region has the DNA TGTGCCATCAGTGGGGCAGATCAGCCCCAGCATTTT. It codes for CAISGADQPQHF.

The chain couples TRBV29-1 to TRBJ2-1; 13 bases are a match to TRBD2. The CDR3 sequence is 15 residues long. Germline CDR1 and CDR2: SQVTM and ANQGSEA. V dropped 0 bases and J dropped 6; count of bases not matched to a gene: 2. CDR3 in amino acids: CSVEEGLAGVNEQFF. The CDR3 DNA follows: TGCAGCGTTGAAGAAGGACTAGCGGGAGTCAATGAGCAGTTCTTC.

In regard to this clonotype: The junction departs from germline at one end; a sequencing error may be responsible. The chain combines TRBV7-9 with TRBJ1-1, with D perhaps TRBD1 (6 bases). CDR1 SEHNR and CDR2 FQNEAQ come from the germline V gene (reference sequence). The CDR3 length is 17 residues. CDR3 sequence (DNA): TGTGCCAGCAGCTTAGCCCCACACAGGGATGGAGGGGCTGACGCTTTCTTT. It yields the protein CASSLAPHRDGGADAFF.

V usage is TRBV6-5 and J usage is TRBJ1-5; D ambiguous. CDR3 length equals 11 residues. V gave up 9 bases and J gave up 3 bases, with 6 bases separating them. Germline loops: CDR1 MNHEY, CDR2 SVGAGI. The CDR3 region is CARTYNQPQHF. The CDR3 DNA reads TGTGCCAGGACCTACAATCAGCCCCAGCATTTT.

There are a few counts of this clonotype. As DNA, the CDR3 is TGTGCCAGCAGCTTCGAGACAGGGAGGGTAAACTATGGCTACACCTTC. It specifies CASSFETGRVNYGYTF. This chain joins TRBV7-8 and TRBJ1-2; 7 bases align to TRBD1. The junction had 9 bases not matched to a gene; V was cut back by 3 bases and J by 2 bases. The germline V gene encodes CDR1 SGHVS and CDR2 FQNEAQ. CDR3 length equals 16 residues.

This clonotype showed up just a few times. The chain joins TRBV5-1 to TRBJ2-5; D is possibly TRBD1 (6 bases). CDR1 and CDR2 (germline): SGHRS, YFSETQ. The ends were cut back, 0 bases at V and 2 bases at J, with 11 bases in the middle. The CDR3 length is 15 residues. The CDR3 region is CASSLAGAKQETQYF. The CDR3 DNA is TGCGCCAGCAGCTTGGCAGGGGCGAAGCAAGAGACCCAGTACTTC.

This chain connects TRBV5-5 to TRBJ1-5; TRBD1 matches 8 bases. CDR1 and CDR2 from the germline V gene are SGHKS and YYEKEE (reference sequence). This CDR3 spans 14 amino acids. The V and J ends lost 4 bases and 6 bases, in that order; junction bases with no gene match: 6. CDR3 region: CASSRTGGTQPQHF. DNA of the CDR3: TGTGCCAGCAGCCGCACAGGGGGTACTCAGCCCCAGCATTTT.

V gene TRBV7-9 combines with J gene TRBJ2-7; 9 bases match TRBD2. Germline assignment: CDR1 SEHNR and CDR2 FQNEAQ (reference sequence). Unmatched junction bases numbered 7, after V lost 7 bases and J lost 0 bases. This CDR3 is 15 amino acids long. Here the CDR3 DNA reads TGTGCCAGCATGGGAACTAGCGGGCCCTCCTACGAGCAGTACTTC. It encodes CASMGTSGPSYEQYF.

The chain is built from TRBV5-6 and TRBJ1-1, with D hard to call. Germline values: CDR1 SGHDT, CDR2 YYEEEE. V shed 1 base and J shed 0 bases, with 4 bases lying between them. The CDR3 extends over 13 amino acids. CDR3 sequence: CASSLMVNTEAFF. CDR3 DNA sequence: TGTGCCAGCAGCTTGATGGTGAACACTGAAGCTTTCTTT. The whole variable domain, remainder taken from reference TRBV5-6 and TRBJ1-1, is DAGVTQSPTHLIKTRGQQVTLRCSPKSGHDTVSWYQQALGQGPQFIFQYYEEEERQRGNFPDRFSGHQFPNYSSELNVNALLLGDSALYLCASSLMVNTEAFFGQGTRLTVV.

The chain employs TRBV5-1 and TRBJ2-2, with D uncertain. V lost 8 bases, J lost 0 bases, and 8 bases lay in between. CDR1 is SGHRS, CDR2 YFSETQ, per germline. The CDR3 length is 13 residues. Here the CDR3 reads CASIHPNTGELFF. The CDR3 nucleotides are TGCGCCAGTATACACCCGAACACCGGGGAGCTGTTTTTT.

The chain links TRBV3-1 to TRBJ1-1; D is possibly TRBD1 (5 bases). Trimming cost V 1 base and J 0 bases, with 12 bases left between them. The CDR3 covers 16 residues. CDR1 and CDR2 from the germline V gene are LGHDT and YNNKEL (reference sequence). For the CDR3, the DNA is TGTGCCAGCAGCCAAGTCCCGGGGGTTATGAACACTGAAGCTTTCTTT. It translates to CASSQVPGVMNTEAFF.

This clonotype was counted only a few times. This chain connects TRBV3-1 to TRBJ2-7; 8 nucleotides agree with TRBD2. Germline CDR1 LGHDT, CDR2 YNNKEL (reference sequence). The CDR3 has 16 residues. The junction had 9 bases not matched to a gene; V was cut back by 4 bases and J by 1 base. The CDR3: CASSPTGGGGSYEQYF. The DNA of the CDR3 is TGTGCCAGCAGCCCCACCGGCGGCGGGGGGTCCTACGAGCAGTACTTC.

This clonotype was seen a few times. The chain has TRBV10-1 and TRBJ2-3; TRBD2 aligns across 14 bases. V lost 0 bases to trimming and J lost 1 base; unmatched junction nucleotides: 0. Germline values: CDR1 WNHNN, CDR2 SYGVQD (reference sequence). The CDR3 contains 17 residues. CDR3 coding DNA: TGCGCCAGCAGTGAGTCGGGACTAGCGGGAGGCACAGATACGCAGTATTTT. Amino acid sequence: CASSESGLAGGTDTQYF.

This clonotype was counted between two and nine times. V is TRBV12-3 or TRBV12-4 and J is TRBJ1-4, with D perhaps matching TRBD1 (5 bases). CDR3 size: 16 residues. The V and J ends lost 1 base and 7 bases respectively, with 16 bases between them. CDR3 DNA: TGTGCCAGCAGTTTAGAGGCGGCAGGGTTCGCTGAAAAACTGTTTTTT. It translates to CASSLEAAGFAEKLFF.

The chain employs TRBV29-1 and TRBJ2-7, with D possibly being TRBD1 (6 bases). V was shortened by 5 bases and J by 2 bases, with 10 bases between the two germline ends. This CDR3 comprises 12 residues. CDR1 and CDR2 from the germline V gene are SQVTM and ANQGSEA. CDR3 DNA: TGCAGCGTTTCTGGACAGACCTACGAGCAGTACTTC. The encoded protein is CSVSGQTYEQYF.

This clonotype turned up a few times. The chain is built from TRBV5-1 and TRBJ2-7; 12 bases map to TRBD2. J gave up 4 bases and V 4 bases, and 12 bases lay outside the gene matches. CDR1 is SGHRS and CDR2 is YFSETQ in the germline V gene. This CDR3 comprises 17 residues. Here the CDR3 reads CASSERLAGVFTYEQYF. The CDR3 DNA reads TGCGCCAGCAGCGAAAGACTAGCGGGGGTGTTTACTTACGAGCAGTACTTC.

This clonotype was observed a few times. The rearrangement uses TRBV4-1 and TRBJ2-7, with 7 bases identical to TRBD2. The junction had 6 bases not matched to a gene; V was cut back by 0 bases and J by 1 base. The germline V gene encodes CDR1 MGHRA and CDR2 YSYEKL. The CDR3 spans 16 residues. CDR3 in amino acids: CASSQDRRERSYEQYF. Here the CDR3 DNA reads TGCGCCAGCAGCCAAGATCGGCGGGAGAGGTCCTACGAGCAGTACTTC.

This clonotype has a handful of counts. The chain employs TRBV6-2 or TRBV6-3 and TRBJ2-7, with 9 bases that match TRBD1. Germline CDR1 MNHEY, CDR2 SVGEGT. V gave up 6 bases and J gave up 3 bases; unmatched junction bases: 15. This CDR3 region has 17 residues. The CDR3 sequence: CASRTGTGLLGIYEQYF. The DNA of the CDR3 is TGTGCCAGCAGGACCGGGACAGGGCTGTTGGGGATCTACGAGCAGTACTTC.

The chain couples TRBV6-5 to TRBJ2-3; tentatively, D is TRBD1 (6 bases). V lost 1 base and J lost 4, with 9 bases in between. The CDR3 has 14 amino acids. In germline, CDR1 is MNHEY, CDR2 SVGAGI. This CDR3 is CASSYFQGSDTQYF. CDR3 DNA: TGTGCCAGCAGTTACTTTCAGGGGTCAGATACGCAGTATTTT.

The sample holds a few counts of this clonotype. The chain couples TRBV10-3 to TRBJ2-5, with TRBD1 matching 8 bases. Looked up from germline, CDR1 is ENHRY and CDR2 is SYGVKD. CDR3 length: 14 residues. V shed 7 bases, J shed 1 base, and the junction held 5 bases outside the gene matches. The DNA for the CDR3 is TGTGCCATCAATCCTGACAGGGGCCAAGAGACCCAGTACTTC. Its translation is CAINPDRGQETQYF.

This clonotype was detected only a few times. The V call is TRBV13, the J call TRBJ2-1, with D perhaps matching TRBD1 (6 bases). Germline V lookup: CDR1 PRHDT, CDR2 FYEKMQ (reference sequence). V lost 4 bases, J lost 10 bases, and 11 bases lay in between. The CDR3 contains 12 residues. CDR3 residues: CASSWTGTEQFF. CDR3 sequence (DNA): TGTGCCAGCAGCTGGACCGGGACAGAGCAGTTCTTC.

This clonotype has just a few counts. The rearrangement links TRBV27 to TRBJ1-2, with D hard to call. V was clipped by 3 bases and J by 8 bases, with 13 bases between them. The length of the CDR3 is 13 residues. The germline V gene has CDR1 MNHEY and CDR2 SMNVEV (reference sequence). The CDR3 region has the DNA TGTGCCAGCAGTTTCGGCAGACAAACCGGCTACACCTTC. This encodes CASSFGRQTGYTF.

This chain uses TRBV28 with TRBJ1-1; 10 bases map to TRBD1. This CDR3 comprises 16 residues. Trimming cost V 5 bases and J 0 bases; bases outside gene matches: 6. Germline lookup yields CDR1 MDHEN and CDR2 SYDVKM. The DNA of the CDR3 is TGTGCCAGCAGTAATGGACAGGGGGAGATGAACACTGAAGCTTTCTTT. Its translation: CASSNGQGEMNTEAFF.